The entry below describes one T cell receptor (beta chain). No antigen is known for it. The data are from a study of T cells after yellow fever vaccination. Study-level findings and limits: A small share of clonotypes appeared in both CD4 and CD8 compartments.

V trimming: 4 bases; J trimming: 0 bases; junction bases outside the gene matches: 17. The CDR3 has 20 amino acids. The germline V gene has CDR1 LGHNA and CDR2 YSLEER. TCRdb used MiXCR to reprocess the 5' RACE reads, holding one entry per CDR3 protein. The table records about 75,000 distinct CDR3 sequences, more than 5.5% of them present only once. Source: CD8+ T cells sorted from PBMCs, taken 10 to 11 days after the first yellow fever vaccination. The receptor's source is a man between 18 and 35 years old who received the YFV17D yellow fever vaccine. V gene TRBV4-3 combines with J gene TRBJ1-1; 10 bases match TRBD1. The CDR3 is CASSPDRGLSLGDMNTEAFF. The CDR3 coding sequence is TGCGCCAGCAGCCCTGACAGGGGGCTGAGCCTTGGGGATATGAACACTGAAGCTTTCTTT.